Shown below are 19 T cell receptor beta chains from a single sample sequenced in a study of blood T cell repertoires in COVID-19. Generated by immunoSEQ multiplex PCR, the TCRdb table keeps only in-frame clones and is missing some. The sample yields some 170,000 clones, more than 65% seen once. Sequencing input: PBMCs or T cells enriched from blood (not recorded which). The receptors here all came from a man aged 50 or older who had recovered from COVID-19.

V is TRBV24-1 and J is TRBJ1-5; 7 positions agree with TRBD1. V shed 7 bases and J 3 bases; nucleotides not matched to a gene: 5. This CDR3 comprises 14 residues. Germline CDR1 and CDR2: KGHDR and SFDVKD. The CDR3 reads CATRETGDNQPQHF. CDR3 bases: TGTGCCACCAGAGAAACAGGGGACAATCAGCCCCAGCATTTT.

This clone was seen a single time. The rearrangement uses TRBV11-2 and TRBJ1-1; 10 nucleotides match TRBD1. Losses at the gene ends were 5 bases for V and 4 bases for J; bases not matched to a gene: 13. This CDR3 region has 17 residues. Looked up from germline, CDR1 is SGHAT and CDR2 is FQNNGV. The DNA for the CDR3 is TGTGCCAGCAGCCGCTCCGGGACAGGGGCGGTGGGCACTGAAGCTTTCTTT. Translating it yields CASSRSGTGAVGTEAFF.

J is TRBJ2-5 and V is TRBV19, with TRBD1 matching over 7 bases. With 3 bases clipped from V and 1 base from J, the junction kept 2 bases outside the gene matches. The length of the CDR3 is 14 residues. The germline gives CDR1 LNHDA, CDR2 SQIVND (reference sequence). CDR3 loop: CASSIPGGQETQYF. CDR3 DNA sequence: TGTGCCAGTAGTATCCCAGGGGGCCAAGAGACCCAGTACTTC.

CDR3 bases: TGCGCCAGCAGCCCGTTGGGGGGTAACTATGGCTACACCTTC. Protein sequence: CASSPLGGNYGYTF. The V gene is TRBV5-1, the J gene TRBJ1-2; possible D gene TRBD1, 5 bases. V was clipped by 4 bases and J by 1 base, with 11 bases between them. This CDR3 has 14 residues. Germline-derived CDR1 and CDR2 are SGHRS and YFSETQ.

This chain uses TRBV9 with TRBJ1-1, with 9 nucleotides matching TRBD1. Germline CDR1 reads SGDLS; CDR2 reads YYNGEE. The CDR3 spans 14 residues. With 4 bases clipped from V and 1 base from J, the junction kept 2 bases outside the gene matches. The CDR3 DNA reads TGTGCCAGCAGCAAGGGACAGGGGAACACTGAAGCTTTCTTT. It specifies CASSKGQGNTEAFF.

J is TRBJ1-1 and V is TRBV2; D perhaps matches TRBD1 (6 bases). V lost 7 bases and J lost 1, with 16 bases in between. Looked up from germline, CDR1 is SNHLY and CDR2 is FYNNEI. This CDR3 contains 15 residues. CDR3 in amino acids: CASKAQGQPNTEAFF. The CDR3 DNA follows: TGTGCCAGCAAAGCCCAAGGACAGCCGAACACTGAAGCTTTCTTT.

CDR3 in amino acids: CASSPGRGQGKNTGELFF. CDR3 coding DNA: TGCGCCAGCAGCCCGGGCCGGGGACAGGGCAAAAACACCGGGGAGCTGTTTTTT. The rearrangement links TRBV5-1 to TRBJ2-2, with TRBD1 identical over 9 bases. The CDR3 is made up of 18 amino acids. Losses at the gene ends were 4 bases for V and 2 bases for J; bases not matched to a gene: 12. Looked up from germline, CDR1 is SGHRS and CDR2 is YFSETQ.

CDR3 nucleotide sequence: TGTGCCAGCAGCCGGACAGGGGATGCTAATGAAAAACTGTTTTTT. Its protein is CASSRTGDANEKLFF. The chain recombines TRBV7-8 with TRBJ1-4; 9 nucleotides line up with TRBD1. The V and J ends lost 5 bases and 3 bases, in that order; junction bases with no gene match: 4. Germline V gives CDR1 SGHVS, CDR2 FQNEAQ. This CDR3 contains 15 residues.

V is TRBV29-1 and J is TRBJ2-3; a weak D match, TRBD2 (7 bases). V was clipped by 0 bases and J by 2 bases, with 15 bases between them. CDR1 is SQVTM, CDR2 ANQGSEA, per germline. The CDR3 consists of 16 residues. CDR3 nucleotides: TGCAGCGTTGAAGATCGGGAGGACAGACCCACAGATACGCAGTATTTT. Its translation: CSVEDREDRPTDTQYF.

CDR3 amino acids: CASSGRGRSEKLFF. CDR3 bases: TGCGCCAGCAGTGGGAGGGGGCGAAGTGAAAAACTGTTTTTT. The chain joins TRBV10-2 to TRBJ1-4, with 7 bases lining up with TRBD1. This CDR3 spans 14 amino acids. Germline CDR1 WSHSY, CDR2 SAAADI. The J segment lost 7 bases and the V segment lost 4 bases, leaving 6 bases of the junction unmatched.

The V and J genes are TRBV3-1 (or the pseudogene TRBV3-2) and TRBJ2-5; 8 bases line up with TRBD2. Germline lookup yields CDR1 LGHDT and CDR2 YNNKEL (reference sequence). The CDR3 has 14 residues. The J segment lost 4 bases and the V segment lost 5 bases, leaving 6 bases of the junction unmatched. The CDR3 bases are TGTGCCAGCAGCTTAGCGGGAAGGCTAGAGACCCAGTACTTC. Translation gives CASSLAGRLETQYF.

The CDR3 protein is CASSQTPSVMNTEAFF. The DNA of the CDR3 is TGTGCCAGCAGCCAGACTCCGTCCGTGATGAACACTGAAGCTTTCTTT. This chain links TRBV3-1 (or the pseudogene TRBV3-2) with TRBJ1-1; D is unclear. Per the germline V gene, CDR1 is LGHDT and CDR2 is YNNKEL (reference sequence). V was pared by 3 bases and J by 0 bases, with 14 bases between. The CDR3 covers 16 residues.

The rearrangement links TRBV9 to TRBJ1-2, with 8 bases that match TRBD1. The trim removed 0 bases at V and 3 bases at J, leaving 4 bases unmatched. This CDR3 is built from 15 residues. Looked up from germline, CDR1 is SGDLS and CDR2 is YYNGEE. CDR3 amino acids: CASSVGYRGDYGYTF. DNA of the CDR3: TGTGCCAGCAGCGTAGGCTACAGGGGGGACTATGGCTACACCTTC.

The chain employs TRBV9 and TRBJ1-5; D not resolved. CDR1 SGDLS and CDR2 YYNGEE come from the germline V gene. V was clipped by 4 bases and J by 4 bases, with 9 bases between them. The CDR3 runs 13 residues. CDR3 in amino acids: CASSKGENQPQHF. CDR3 bases: TGTGCCAGCAGCAAGGGAGAAAATCAGCCCCAGCATTTT.

V gene TRBV7-8 combines with J gene TRBJ1-5; TRBD1 aligns across 8 bases. Germline V gives CDR1 SGHVS, CDR2 FQNEAQ. The CDR3 covers 15 residues. Losses at the gene ends were 1 base for V and 6 bases for J; bases not matched to a gene: 5. CDR3 in DNA: TGTGCCAGCAGCTTAGGCAGGGGGCGCGGTCAGCCCCAGCATTTT. Its protein is CASSLGRGRGQPQHF.

The J gene is TRBJ1-1, the V gene TRBV10-3; D gene uncertain. There are 14 residues in the CDR3. The V and J ends lost 9 bases and 1 base respectively, with 15 bases between them. Germline CDR1 ENHRY, CDR2 SYGVKD. The CDR3: CAISVGSGNTEAFF. Written as DNA, the CDR3 is TGTGCCATAAGCGTCGGGAGTGGGAACACTGAAGCTTTCTTT.

The V and J genes are TRBV11-2 and TRBJ2-3; TRBD1 agrees at 8 bases. The CDR3 runs to 12 residues. Germline V CDR1 and CDR2: SGHAT, FQNNGV. With V trimmed by 8 bases and J by 6 bases, 4 bases remained unmatched. CDR3 coding DNA: TGTGCCAGCGACGACAGGGGTGATACGCAGTATTTT. This translates into CASDDRGDTQYF.

This clone showed up just a few times. The CDR3 nucleotides are TGTGCCTGGGGACGAACGGGAGACAACACTGAAGCTTTCTTT. It codes for CAWGRTGDNTEAFF. The rearrangement joins TRBV30 to TRBJ1-1; no clear D gene. V shed 5 bases and J shed 2 bases, with 15 bases lying between them. The CDR3 has 14 amino acids. Germline V gene data show CDR1 as GTSNPN and CDR2 as SVGIG (reference sequence). Variable domain in full (rest from reference TRBV30 and TRBJ1-1): SQTIHQWPATLVQPVGSPLSLECTVEGTSNPNLYWYRQAAGRGLQLLFYSVGIGQISSEVPQNLSASRPQDRQFILSSKKLLLSDSGFYLCAWGRTGDNTEAFFGQGTRLTVV.

This chain uses TRBV29-1 with TRBJ1-5; 7 bases agree with TRBD1. CDR1 is SQVTM and CDR2 is ANQGSEA in the germline V gene. The CDR3 runs 14 residues. V gave up 7 bases and J gave up 0 bases; unmatched junction bases: 6. As DNA, the CDR3 is TGCAGCGCATGGCAGGGGGATAGCAATCAGCCCCAGCATTTT. It translates to CSAWQGDSNQPQHF. The full variable domain, in which reference TRBV29-1 and TRBJ1-5 provide the parts outside the CDR3, is SAVISQKPSRDICQRGTSLTIQCQVDSQVTMMFWYRQQPGQSLTLIATANQGSEATYESGFVIDKFPISRPNLTFSTLTVSNMSPEDSSIYLCSAWQGDSNQPQHFGDGTRLSIL.